These 13 T cell receptor beta chains came from one sample sequenced in a study of blood T cell repertoires in COVID-19. The table came from immunoSEQ multiplex PCR; TCRdb's copy has only in-frame clones and leaves some out. The sample records approximately 160,000 clones, 90% being singletons. Material: peripheral blood. The receptor set was obtained from a man aged 55-75 years with active or convalescent COVID-19.

J is TRBJ1-1 and V is TRBV10-3, with a weak D call TRBD1 (6 bases). Germline V CDR1 and CDR2: ENHRY, SYGVKD. V was clipped by 0 bases and J by 4 bases, with 15 bases between them. The CDR3 runs 16 residues. CDR3: CAISESADRRSTEAFF. CDR3 bases: TGTGCCATCAGTGAGTCAGCTGACAGGCGGAGCACTGAAGCTTTCTTT.

CDR3: CASSIGQDRAYEQYF. The CDR3 nucleotides read TGTGCCAGCAGCATCGGCCAGGACAGAGCCTACGAGCAGTACTTC. The gene calls are TRBV7-2 and TRBJ2-7; D possibly corresponds to TRBD1 (6 bases). CDR1 is SGHTA and CDR2 is FQGNSA in the germline V gene. The length of the CDR3 is 15 residues. Trimming took 5 bases from V and 2 from J, leaving 16 bases between them.

CDR3 in amino acids: CASSLALEVGETQYF. The CDR3 DNA is TGCGCCAGCAGCTTGGCACTAGAGGTTGGGGAGACCCAGTACTTC. The V gene is TRBV5-1, the J gene TRBJ2-5, with a possible D match to TRBD2 (5 bases). The V and J ends lost 0 bases and 5 bases respectively, with 14 bases between them. Looked up from germline, CDR1 is SGHRS and CDR2 is YFSETQ. The CDR3 spans 15 residues.

The chain couples TRBV7-9 to TRBJ2-7; the match to TRBD1 covers 10 bases. The CDR3 has 14 amino acids. The J segment lost 6 bases and the V segment lost 10 bases, leaving 12 bases of the junction unmatched. Per the germline V gene, CDR1 is SEHNR and CDR2 is FQNEAQ (reference sequence). The CDR3 coding sequence is TGTGCCACCAATAACCCGGACAGGGGGGGCGAGCAGTACTTC. Protein product: CATNNPDRGGEQYF.

This chain links TRBV20-1 with TRBJ1-2; 7 bases fit TRBD1. Germline V gives CDR1 DFQATT, CDR2 SNEGSKA (reference sequence). Trimming removed 5 bases from V and 8 bases from J; junction bases left unmatched: 5. The length of the CDR3 is 11 residues. CDR3 in DNA: TGCAGTGCTGGACAGGAGGCAGGCTACACCTTC. Translation: CSAGQEAGYTF.

This chain uses TRBV6-5 with TRBJ1-4; 8 nucleotides match TRBD1. The CDR3 consists of 15 residues. The germline V gene has CDR1 MNHEY and CDR2 SVGAGI. The V gene end was trimmed by 5 bases and the J gene end by 7 bases; junction bases not matched to a gene: 9. CDR3 sequence reads: CASSHWTGKVEKLFF. CDR3 sequence (DNA): TGTGCCAGCAGTCATTGGACAGGGAAAGTTGAAAAACTGTTTTTT.

The chain couples TRBV27 to TRBJ1-1; 9 bases map to TRBD1. The CDR3 is 13 residues long. Looked up from germline, CDR1 is MNHEY and CDR2 is SMNVEV (reference sequence). V dropped 6 bases and J dropped 5; count of bases not matched to a gene: 4. CDR3 in DNA: TGTGCCAGCAGGACAGGGGGAGGGACTGAAGCTTTCTTT. Translation gives CASRTGGGTEAFF.

This chain joins TRBV19 and TRBJ2-7, with 13 bases that match TRBD2. Germline V gene lookup returns CDR1 LNHDA and CDR2 SQIVND (reference sequence). After removal of 3 bases from V and 3 bases from J, the junction contained 8 bases not matched to a gene. This CDR3 has 17 residues. CDR3 amino acids: CASSIIRTSGSIYEQYF. CDR3 coding DNA: TGTGCCAGTAGTATTATTCGGACTAGCGGGAGTATCTACGAGCAGTACTTC. Filled out from reference TRBV19 and TRBJ2-7, the complete variable domain reads DGGITQSPKYLFRKEGQNVTLSCEQNLNHDAMYWYRQDPGQGLRLIYYSQIVNDFQKGDIAEGYSVSREKKESFPLTVTSAQKNPTAFYLCASSIIRTSGSIYEQYFGPGTRLTVT.

This chain connects TRBV19 to TRBJ2-2; possibly TRBD1 for D (5 bases). Trimming left V 3 bases short and J 6 bases short, with 8 bases between. This CDR3 region has 13 residues. Germline CDR1 reads LNHDA; CDR2 reads SQIVND (reference sequence). The CDR3 coding sequence is TGTGCCAGTAGTATTAGGGGTTCCGGGGAGCTGTTTTTT. Amino acids: CASSIRGSGELFF.

The rearrangement links TRBV6-5 to TRBJ1-6; TRBD1 matches at 8 bases. The CDR3 has 16 amino acids. V lost 2 bases, J lost 7 bases, and 7 bases stayed unmatched. The V gene's germline CDR1 is MNHEY and CDR2 SVGAGI. Here the CDR3 reads CASSYTGQAGNSPLHF. CDR3 nucleotide sequence: TGTGCCAGCAGTTACACGGGACAGGCGGGGAATTCACCCCTCCACTTT.

The rearrangement links TRBV7-8 to TRBJ1-5; D may be TRBD1 (5 bases). Trimming removed 5 bases at V and 6 bases at J, with 11 bases between. The CDR3 extends over 13 amino acids. Germline V gene sequence: CDR1 SGHVS, CDR2 FQNEAQ. The CDR3 protein is CASSRGEGQPQHF. The CDR3 nucleotides are TGTGCCAGCAGCCGGGGGGAGGGTCAGCCCCAGCATTTT.

As to this clone: Other DNA sequences within the sample encode an identical CDR3. The genes are TRBV11-2 and TRBJ2-1; D unclear. Germline assignment: CDR1 SGHAT and CDR2 FQNNGV. V lost 1 base and J 0 bases, leaving 7 bases between the germline ends. The CDR3 runs 15 residues. The CDR3 sequence: CASSLGGSSYNEQFF. The CDR3 coding sequence is TGTGCCAGCAGCTTAGGCGGAAGCTCCTACAATGAGCAGTTCTTC.

The chain joins TRBV18 to TRBJ1-1; TRBD1 matches 9 bases. CDR3 size: 15 residues. Germline values: CDR1 KGHSH, CDR2 LQKENI. Trimming removed 0 bases from V and 4 bases from J; junction bases left unmatched: 3. CDR3 nucleotides: TGTGCCAGCTCACCACCCGGACAGGGGTTCACTGAAGCTTTCTTT. Translating gives CASSPPGQGFTEAFF.